The following is a TCR beta chain sequence with its context. Germline V gives CDR1 MNHEY, CDR2 SVGEGT. V lost 8 bases and J lost 0, with 11 bases in between. This CDR3 is built from 15 residues. A second PCR of 7 to 11 cycles used a sample-barcoded 5' primer and a J-beta primer mix. From the 5' RACE reads, TCRdb called clonotypes with MiXCR, one entry per CDR3 protein. The sample consists of about 540,000 distinct CDR3 sequences, less than 25% of them appearing once. The data originate from a study of blood T cells in healthy people across ages. On the study more broadly: About one barcoded beta molecule was captured per two T cells (by template switching).

The sample was also reused in another study, on T cells of mothers and their children. In that study: At about 1.4 ug per 15 ul, all of the extracted RNA went into cDNA synthesis. No T cell clones of persistent microchimeric origin were detected.

V usage is TRBV6-2 or TRBV6-3 and J usage is TRBJ2-6, with D perhaps assigned TRBD1 or TRBD2 (7 bases each). The clonotype was recovered from a boy aged 5-17 years in good health. The sequencing input was blood. CDR3: CASQGGPSGANVLTF. As DNA, the CDR3 is TGTGCCAGCCAGGGGGGGCCCTCTGGGGCCAACGTCCTGACTTTC.